Reported below is one TCR beta chain. Its antigen remains unknown. TCRdb keeps only in-frame clones here, not all; method: immunoSEQ multiplex PCR. This sample has roughly 96,000 clones; roughly 90% occur once, and the top ten carry 20% to 30%. The CDR3 is made up of 17 amino acids. With 1 base removed from V and 6 bases from J, the gap between germline ends came to 22 bases. Germline V lookup: CDR1 LGHDT, CDR2 YNNKEL (reference sequence). This specimen comes from a study of T cell responses to AZD1222 COVID-19 vaccine. Study as a whole: Second doses were pooled across both intervals (about 4 or about 12 weeks).

The study's findings and limits: At study baseline, merely six AZD1222 recipients were seropositive. Clonal diversity was possibly underestimated; the donors were predominantly white British and more often female.

This TCR was recovered from an adult in good health. The sample consisted of peripheral blood, taken on day 0 of AZD1222 vaccination. The V and J genes are TRBV3-1 (or the pseudogene TRBV3-2) and TRBJ2-7, with a tentative D call TRBD2 (6 bases). As DNA, the CDR3 is TGTGCCAGCAGCCAAGGCTCGGGGACTTGGAGTTTGGGCGAGCAGTACTTC. It translates to CASSQGSGTWSLGEQYF.